The 5 T cell receptor beta chains below were found in one sample sequenced in a study of shared clonotypes between healthy human individuals. Clones were sequenced by immunoSEQ multiplex PCR, and TCRdb holds only the in-frame ones, with some missing. The sample consists of roughly 2,500,000 clones, roughly 93% of them appearing once. Sequenced input: naive CD4+ T cells from PBMCs. The subset is: CD45RA+ positively selected. Every receptor here comes from a man aged 18 to 30 in good health. Some clones in this sample may be carry-over from other donors' samples.

This sequence joins TRBV20-1 and TRBJ2-7; TRBD1 agrees at 7 bases. The CDR3 is 10 residues long. V lost 5 bases, J lost 11 bases, and 6 bases stayed unmatched. Germline CDR1 DFQATT, CDR2 SNEGSKA (reference sequence). CDR3 amino acids: CSAFDRVEYF. Here the CDR3 DNA reads TGCAGTGCTTTCGACAGGGTTGAGTACTTC.

The CDR3 sequence is CASTVTTGIYEQYF. CDR3 sequence (DNA): TGCGCCAGCACGGTTACCACAGGGATTTACGAGCAGTACTTC. This chain joins TRBV5-1 and TRBJ2-7; tentative D call: TRBD1 (6 bases). This CDR3 has 14 amino acids. CDR1 is SGHRS and CDR2 is YFSETQ in the germline V gene. Trimming stripped 6 bases from V and 4 bases from J, with 17 bases between. The entire variable domain, with the rest obtained from reference TRBV5-1 and TRBJ2-7, is as follows: KAGVTQTPRYLIKTRGQQVTLSCSPISGHRSVSWYQQTPGQGLQFLFEYFSETQRNKGNFPGRFSGRQFSNSRSEMNVSTLELGDSALYLCASTVTTGIYEQYFGPGTRLTVT.

The rearrangement uses TRBV9 and TRBJ2-5; TRBD2 matches 8 bases. Unmatched junction bases numbered 7, after V lost 4 bases and J lost 5 bases. Germline CDR1 and CDR2: SGDLS and YYNGEE. This CDR3 comprises 14 residues. CDR3 coding DNA: TGTGCCAGCAGCATTAGCTTAGCGGGGGAGACCCAGTACTTC. It yields the protein CASSISLAGETQYF.

The V and J genes are TRBV6-6 and TRBJ2-3; 8 nucleotides line up with TRBD1. This CDR3 is built from 16 residues. Germline lookup yields CDR1 MNHNY and CDR2 SVGAGI (reference sequence). Trimming took 0 bases from V and 5 from J; bases not matched to a gene: 7. CDR3 nucleotide sequence: TGTGCCAGCAGTTACTCGGCAGGGGGCTGGGGAGATACGCAGTATTTT. Its translation: CASSYSAGGWGDTQYF.

The V call is TRBV27, the J call TRBJ2-3; maybe TRBD1 (5 bases). Germline CDR1 is MNHEY and CDR2 is SMNVEV (reference sequence). The CDR3 length is 14 residues. Trimming stripped 4 bases from V and 1 base from J, with 9 bases between. Written as DNA, the CDR3 is TGTGCCAGCAGTTCTGTGGGGCGCACAGATACGCAGTATTTT. Its protein product is CASSSVGRTDTQYF.